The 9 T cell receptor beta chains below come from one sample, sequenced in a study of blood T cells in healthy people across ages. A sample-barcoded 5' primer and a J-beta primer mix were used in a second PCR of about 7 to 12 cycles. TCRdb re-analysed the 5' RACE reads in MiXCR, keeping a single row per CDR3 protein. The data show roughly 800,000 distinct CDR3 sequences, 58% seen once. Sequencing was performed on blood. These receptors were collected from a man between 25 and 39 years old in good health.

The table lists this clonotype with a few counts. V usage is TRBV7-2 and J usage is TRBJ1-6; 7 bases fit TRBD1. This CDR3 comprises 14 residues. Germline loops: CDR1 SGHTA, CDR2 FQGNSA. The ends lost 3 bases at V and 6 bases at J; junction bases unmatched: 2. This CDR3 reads CASSLRDSNSPLHF. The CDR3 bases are TGTGCCAGCAGCTTGCGGGACAGTAATTCACCCCTCCACTTT.

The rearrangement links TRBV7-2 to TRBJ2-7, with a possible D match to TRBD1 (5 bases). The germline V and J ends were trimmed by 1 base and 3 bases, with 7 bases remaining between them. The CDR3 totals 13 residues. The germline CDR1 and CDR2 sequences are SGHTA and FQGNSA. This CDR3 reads CASSLGQHYEQYF. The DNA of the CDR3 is TGTGCCAGCAGCTTAGGACAGCACTACGAGCAGTACTTC.

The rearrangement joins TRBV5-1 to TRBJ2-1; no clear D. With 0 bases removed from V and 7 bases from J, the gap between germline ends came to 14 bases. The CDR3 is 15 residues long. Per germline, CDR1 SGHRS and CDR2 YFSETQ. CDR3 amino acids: CASSLEGSTPNEQFF. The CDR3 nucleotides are TGCGCCAGCAGCTTGGAGGGATCCACCCCTAATGAGCAGTTCTTC.

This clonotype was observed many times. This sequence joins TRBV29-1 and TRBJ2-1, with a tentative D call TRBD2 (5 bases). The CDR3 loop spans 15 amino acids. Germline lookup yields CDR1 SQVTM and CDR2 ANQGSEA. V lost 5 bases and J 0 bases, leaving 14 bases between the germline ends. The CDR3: CSVPPRASSYNEQFF. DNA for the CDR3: TGCAGCGTTCCCCCGAGGGCGAGCTCCTACAATGAGCAGTTCTTC.

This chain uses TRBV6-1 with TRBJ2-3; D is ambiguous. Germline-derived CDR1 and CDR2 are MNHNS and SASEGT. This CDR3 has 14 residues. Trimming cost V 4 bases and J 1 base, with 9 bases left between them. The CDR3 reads CASSGGIRTDTQYF. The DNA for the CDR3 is TGTGCCAGCAGTGGGGGAATTCGCACAGATACGCAGTATTTT.

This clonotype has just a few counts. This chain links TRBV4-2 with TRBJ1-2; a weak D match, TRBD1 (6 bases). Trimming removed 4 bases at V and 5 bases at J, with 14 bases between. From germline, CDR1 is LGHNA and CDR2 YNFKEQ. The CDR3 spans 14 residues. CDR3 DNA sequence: TGTGCCAGCAGCCCGCGACAGGCAGGGTATGGCTACACCTTC. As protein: CASSPRQAGYGYTF.

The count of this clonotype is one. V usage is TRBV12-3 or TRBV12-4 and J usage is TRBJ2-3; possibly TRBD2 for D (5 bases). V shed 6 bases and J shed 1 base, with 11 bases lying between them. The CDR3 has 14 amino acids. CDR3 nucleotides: TGTGCCAGCAGATTCGTCGGGGGCACAGATACGCAGTATTTT. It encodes CASRFVGGTDTQYF.

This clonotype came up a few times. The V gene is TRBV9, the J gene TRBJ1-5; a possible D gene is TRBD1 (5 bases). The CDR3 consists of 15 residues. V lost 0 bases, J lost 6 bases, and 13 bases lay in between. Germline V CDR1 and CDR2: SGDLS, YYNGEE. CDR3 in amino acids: CASSVAPGVGQPQHF. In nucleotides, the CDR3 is TGTGCCAGCAGCGTAGCTCCGGGGGTAGGTCAGCCCCAGCATTTT. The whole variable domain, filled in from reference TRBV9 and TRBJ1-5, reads DSGVTQTPKHLITATGQRVTLRCSPRSGDLSVYWYQQSLDQGLQFLIQYYNGEERAKGNILERFSAQQFPDLHSELNLSSLELGDSALYFCASSVAPGVGQPQHFGDGTRLSIL.

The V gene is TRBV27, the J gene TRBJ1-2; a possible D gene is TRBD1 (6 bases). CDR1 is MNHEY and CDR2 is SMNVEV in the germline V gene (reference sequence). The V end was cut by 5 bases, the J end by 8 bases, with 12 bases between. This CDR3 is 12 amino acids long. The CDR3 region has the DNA TGTGCCAGCAGTCCCCCAGGGGAAGGCTACACCTTC. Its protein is CASSPPGEGYTF.